These T cell receptor beta chains were read from a single sample in a study of blood T cells in healthy people across ages. TCRdb redid the calling of the 5' RACE reads with MiXCR, one entry per CDR3 protein. The table includes about 1.8 million distinct CDR3 sequences, roughly 50% detected once. Sequenced sample: blood. The receptors shown here come from a middle-aged woman in good health. CDR3s include the opening cysteine and the closing phenylalanine or tryptophan. A D gene is named only where the DNA matches it firmly. Some rows mark clone size as missing; the rest say once, few, many or name a class of expanded clone.

size: once
J: TRBJ1-5
V: TRBV7-3
D: -
CDR3: CASTRARLRGNQPQHF
DNA: TGTGCCAGCACTCGTGCACGGCTCCGGGGCAATCAGCCCCAGCATTTT

size: -
J: TRBJ1-6
V: TRBV7-9
D: TRBD1
CDR3: CASSPGGGSPLHF
DNA: TGTGCCAGCAGCCCAGGGGGCGGATCACCCCTCCACTTT

size: once
J: TRBJ2-3
V: TRBV3-1
D: -
CDR3: CASSSRRDSGSDTQYF
DNA: TGTGCCAGCAGCTCTCGTCGGGATAGCGGCTCAGATACGCAGTATTTT

size: once
J: TRBJ2-3
V: TRBV5-4
D: TRBD2
CDR3: CASSFRKTSGGGDTQYF
DNA: TGTGCCAGCAGCTTTCGAAAGACTAGCGGGGGGGGAGATACGCAGTATTTT

size: few
J: TRBJ1-2
V: TRBV12-3/TRBV12-4
D: TRBD1
CDR3: CASSLVGTGGAGYTF
DNA: TGTGCCAGCAGTTTAGTAGGGACAGGGGGCGCCGGCTACACCTTC

size: -
J: TRBJ2-1
V: TRBV27
D: TRBD1
CDR3: CASSFRGHEQFF
DNA: TGTGCCAGCAGTTTTAGGGGGCATGAGCAGTTCTTC

size: few
J: TRBJ1-1
V: TRBV29-1
D: -
CDR3: CSVRMNTEAFF
DNA: TGCAGCGTTCGGATGAACACTGAAGCTTTCTTT

size: -
J: TRBJ2-1
V: TRBV12-3/TRBV12-4
D: TRBD2
CDR3: CASSLWGRRGAHNEQFF
DNA: TGTGCCAGCAGTTTATGGGGGCGGCGGGGGGCTCACAATGAGCAGTTCTTC

size: -
J: TRBJ2-3
V: TRBV4-3
D: -
CDR3: CASSQDPGAGTQDTQYF
DNA: TGCGCCAGCAGCCAAGATCCCGGCGCGGGTACACAAGATACGCAGTATTTT

size: -
J: TRBJ2-3
V: TRBV6-2/TRBV6-3
D: TRBD2
CDR3: CASSDRDYDTQYF
DNA: TGTGCCAGCAGCGACCGGGACTATGATACGCAGTATTTT

size: -
J: TRBJ2-4
V: TRBV7-9
D: -
CDR3: CASGLERGEQYF
DNA: TGTGCCAGCGGCTTAGAAAGAGGGGAGCAGTACTTC